This record looks at one T cell receptor beta chain sequence and its context. Read coverage stops 3 residues before the CDR3 terminus; the germline J gene supplies the remainder. These data are taken from a study of T cells in women clearing cervical HPV infection. Across the study: Case blood drawn at lesion detection; control blood after infection cleared.

TCRdb keeps only in-frame clones here, not all; method: immunoSEQ multiplex PCR. Its listing shows tens of thousands of clones. The CDR3 is 13 amino acids. V gave up 4 bases and J gave up 7 bases, with 16 bases separating them. The germline CDR1 and CDR2 sequences are GTSNPN and SVGIG (reference sequence). Each participant carried one incident cervical HPV16 infection only. The sample was blood buffy coat. J is TRBJ1-2 and V is TRBV30; no firm D call. The clonotype was recovered from a woman aged 18 to 75 with a cervical HPV16 infection that either progressed to CIN3+ or cleared (not recorded which). CDR3 sequence: CAWTSWSLLGYTF. Partial CDR3 DNA: TGTGCCTGGACTAGTTGGTCACTTCTTGGC. The complete variable domain, with remaining parts taken from reference TRBV30 and TRBJ1-2, reads SQTIHQWPATLVQPVGSPLSLECTVEGTSNPNLYWYRQAAGRGLQLLFYSVGIGQISSEVPQNLSASRPQDRQFILSSKKLLLSDSGFYLCAWTSWSLLGYTFGSGTRLTVV.